Below, 15 T cell receptor beta chains from the same sample are listed, as sequenced in a study of identical twins. TCRdb passed the 5' RACE reads through MiXCR, listing each CDR3 protein once. The table shows 1.5 million to 2 million distinct CDR3 sequences, with around 33% occurring only once. The specimen sequenced was cord blood. The receptors originated from a newborn girl in good health.

The chain employs TRBV27 and TRBJ2-4, with D unclear. V was shortened by 8 bases and J by 7 bases, with 6 bases between the two germline ends. The CDR3 length is 10 residues. Per germline, CDR1 MNHEY and CDR2 SMNVEV (reference sequence). The CDR3 loop is CASLGNIQYF. DNA for the CDR3: TGTGCCAGCCTTGGGAACATTCAGTACTTC.

The V and J genes are TRBV27 and TRBJ2-2; 10 nucleotides line up with TRBD2. The CDR3 is 17 residues long. Germline loops: CDR1 MNHEY, CDR2 SMNVEV (reference sequence). J gave up 5 bases and V 7 bases, and 13 bases lay outside the gene matches. The CDR3 spells CASKRLAGVRGTGELFF. In nucleotides, the CDR3 is TGTGCCAGCAAGAGGCTAGCGGGAGTGCGGGGGACCGGGGAGCTGTTTTTT.

The chain links TRBV7-9 to TRBJ2-1; 8 bases are shared with TRBD1. The CDR3 spans 16 residues. J gave up 3 bases and V 5 bases, and 9 bases lay outside the gene matches. Germline V gives CDR1 SEHNR, CDR2 FQNEAQ (reference sequence). The CDR3 DNA reads TGTGCCAGCAGCCGGGCCCACAGGGGGGACTACAATGAGCAGTTCTTC. Translated, it gives CASSRAHRGDYNEQFF.

This clonotype was found a few times. J is TRBJ1-1 and V is TRBV4-2, with D possibly matching TRBD1 (5 bases). Germline CDR1 is LGHNA and CDR2 is YNFKEQ. The length of the CDR3 is 16 residues. The V end lost 0 bases, the J end lost 1 base, and 12 bases lay between the germline ends. The CDR3 loop reads CASSQDNTGWNTEAFF. In DNA form, the CDR3 reads TGTGCCAGCAGCCAAGATAATACAGGATGGAACACTGAAGCTTTCTTT.

The rearrangement links TRBV28 to TRBJ2-2; D ambiguous. V dropped 8 bases and J dropped 3 bases, with 10 bases sitting between them. The V gene's germline CDR1 is MDHEN and CDR2 SYDVKM. The CDR3 consists of 13 residues. The CDR3: CASVRSDTGELFF. CDR3 nucleotide sequence: TGTGCCAGCGTTAGGTCAGACACCGGGGAGCTGTTTTTT.

This rearrangement joins TRBV5-1 to TRBJ2-5, with D possibly being TRBD2 (6 bases). This CDR3 comprises 17 residues. Germline V gene sequence: CDR1 SGHRS, CDR2 YFSETQ. The ends were cut back, 1 base at V and 2 bases at J, with 18 bases in the middle. CDR3 sequence: CASSLSRRLVGQETQYF. As DNA, the CDR3 is TGCGCCAGCAGCTTGAGCCGCAGACTAGTAGGACAAGAGACCCAGTACTTC.

V is TRBV6-2 or TRBV6-3 and J is TRBJ2-1; 11 bases fit TRBD2. The CDR3 covers 16 residues. With V trimmed by 6 bases and J by 13 bases, 17 bases remained unmatched. The germline V gene encodes CDR1 MNHEY and CDR2 SVGEGT. The CDR3 nucleotides read TGTGCCAGCAGCTATTTCCCGGAACTAGCGGGGGTGGACCAGTTCTTC. Its translation: CASSYFPELAGVDQFF.

The chain employs TRBV5-6 and TRBJ1-4; no clear D. Trimming stripped 4 bases from V and 2 bases from J, with 12 bases between. CDR1 is SGHDT, CDR2 YYEEEE, per germline. This CDR3 spans 15 amino acids. Written as DNA, the CDR3 is TGTGCCAGCAGCGCCCTGACCAGGACTAATGAAAAACTGTTTTTT. Residues: CASSALTRTNEKLFF.

The chain employs TRBV28 and TRBJ2-7; tentative D call: TRBD1 (6 bases). The germline CDR1 and CDR2 sequences are MDHEN and SYDVKM. V was pared by 1 base and J by 0 bases, with 19 bases between. The CDR3 consists of 18 residues. CDR3 residues: CASSLYWEQGRLSYEQYF. CDR3 bases: TGTGCCAGCAGTTTATATTGGGAACAGGGTCGCCTCTCCTACGAGCAGTACTTC. The whole variable domain, filled in from reference TRBV28 and TRBJ2-7, reads DVKVTQSSRYLVKRTGEKVFLECVQDMDHENMFWYRQDPGLGLRLIYFSYDVKMKEKGDIPEGYSVSREKKERFSLILESASTNQTSMYLCASSLYWEQGRLSYEQYFGPGTRLTVT.

Turning to this clonotype: This clone may be a read error of a much larger clone one base away. The chain carries TRBV12-3 or TRBV12-4 and TRBJ2-5; TRBD1 might be the D (5 bases). The assigned J gene may be wrong: the sequence end matches TRBJ2-1 better. There are 16 residues in the CDR3. CDR3 region: CASSLLGAGPQETQFF. The DNA of the CDR3 is TGTGCCAGCAGTTTATTAGGGGCCGGACCTCAAGAGACCCAGTTCTTC.

The V gene is TRBV12-5, the J gene TRBJ2-4; 9 positions match TRBD1. The ends lost 2 bases at V and 6 bases at J; junction bases unmatched: 8. CDR1 LGHNT and CDR2 FRNRAP come from the germline V gene. The length of the CDR3 is 16 residues. CDR3 region: CASGLTWTGVLNIQYF. CDR3 bases: TGTGCTAGTGGTTTGACCTGGACAGGGGTCTTAAACATTCAGTACTTC. The entire variable domain, with the rest obtained from reference TRBV12-5 and TRBJ2-4, is as follows: DARVTQTPRHKVTEMGQEVTMRCQPILGHNTVFWYRQTMMQGLELLAYFRNRAPLDDSGMPKDRFSAEMPDATLATLKIQPSEPRDSAVYFCASGLTWTGVLNIQYFGAGTRLSVL.

This clonotype was seen a handful of times. V is TRBV7-2 and J is TRBJ2-7, with D perhaps matching TRBD2 (6 bases). This CDR3 spans 15 amino acids. V lost 1 base and J lost 2, with 12 bases in between. Germline V gene data show CDR1 as SGHTA and CDR2 as FQGNSA. The CDR3 region has the DNA TGTGCCAGCAGCTTAGGACTAGTAAATCCCTACGAGCAGTACTTC. This gives the protein CASSLGLVNPYEQYF.

This clonotype appeared a few times. The rearrangement links TRBV14 to TRBJ2-5; 10 positions match TRBD2. Germline V gene sequence: CDR1 SGHDN, CDR2 FVKESK. Trimming took 4 bases from V and 4 from J; bases not matched to a gene: 6. There are 15 residues in the CDR3. The CDR3 DNA reads TGTGCCAGCAGCCCTGCCCCTAGCGGGAGAGAGACCCAGTACTTC. It translates to CASSPAPSGRETQYF.

The chain uses TRBV12-3 or TRBV12-4 and TRBJ1-6; D remains ambiguous. The CDR3 sequence is 12 residues long. V was pared by 11 bases and J by 5 bases, with 10 bases between. The CDR3 here is CAVRGDNSPLHF. CDR3 sequence (DNA): TGTGCCGTCCGTGGAGATAATTCACCCCTCCACTTT.

DNA of the CDR3: TGCAGTGCTAGAGGCCCGTCTCTAGCGGTCGCCAATGAGCAGTTCTTC. This gives the protein CSARGPSLAVANEQFF. The chain links TRBV20-1 to TRBJ2-1; 7 bases agree with TRBD2. J was trimmed by 6 bases and V by 1 base; bases with no gene match: 12. CDR3 length: 16 residues. Germline V gene data show CDR1 as DFQATT and CDR2 as SNEGSKA (reference sequence).